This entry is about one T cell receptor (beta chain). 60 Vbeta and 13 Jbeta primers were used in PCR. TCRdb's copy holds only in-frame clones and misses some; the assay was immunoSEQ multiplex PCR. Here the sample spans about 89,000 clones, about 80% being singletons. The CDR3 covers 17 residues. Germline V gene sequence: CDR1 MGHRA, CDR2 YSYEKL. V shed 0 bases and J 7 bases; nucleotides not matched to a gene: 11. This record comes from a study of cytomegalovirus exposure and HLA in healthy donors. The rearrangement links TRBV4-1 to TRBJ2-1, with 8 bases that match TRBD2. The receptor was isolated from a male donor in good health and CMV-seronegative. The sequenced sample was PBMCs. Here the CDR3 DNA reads TGCGCCAGCAGCCAAGAATTGGGCGGGAGGTCGAGGAATGAGCAGTTCTTC. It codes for CASSQELGGRSRNEQFF.